This section outlines one T cell receptor (beta chain) sequence together with its context. The antigen is unknown. Once RNA had been extracted, it was reverse transcribed into cDNA to act as the sequencing template. Produced via immunoSEQ multiplex PCR; TCRdb's table is partial and in-frame only. The sample has some 130,000 clones, 50% to 55% seen once; the top ten hold roughly 0.5%. CDR3 length: 12 residues. Germline assignment: CDR1 SGHDT and CDR2 YYEEEE. Trimming took off 0 bases at V and 5 bases at J, with 4 bases between the two ends. These data are taken from a study of CD8+ T cells in alopecia areata. Looking at the study overall: Treatment with tofacitinib (6 to 18 months) was followed by 6 months off drug. Percent of scalp involved defined treated patients' severity scores.

As to treatment: oral pan-JAK inhibitor, 5-10 mg twice daily. General study points: Patients displayed less clarity in TCR sharing than mice, a finding possibly related to HLA.

The chain is built from TRBV5-6 and TRBJ2-3; D gene uncertain. The source was CD4+ T cells sorted from blood, collected at week 4, from a patient treated with tofacitinib. This clonotype originated in a human donor with alopecia areata. CDR3 residues: CASSLGRDTQYF. The CDR3 DNA sequence: TGTGCCAGCAGCTTGGGCCGAGATACGCAGTATTTT.